A single T cell receptor (beta chain) is shown here with its context. The target antigen is unknown. Trimming stripped 5 bases from V and 1 base from J, with 11 bases between. Germline assignment: CDR1 MNHEY and CDR2 SMNVEV (reference sequence). The CDR3 is 15 amino acids. The source of the sample is a study of identical twins. The study's findings and limits: Out-of-frame alpha sequences shared by twins showed excess low generation probability. Excess sharing between twins was weaker in beta out-of-frame sequences.

In TCRdb, the 5' RACE reads were re-called with MiXCR into one record per CDR3 protein. The data contain 500,000 to 650,000 distinct CDR3 sequences, less than 9% of them seen just once; the ten biggest clones take up 1.6%. Every donor was a healthy Caucasian. Another study also made use of these data, one on yellow fever vaccine responses in identical twins.

V is TRBV27 and J is TRBJ2-2; a possible D gene is TRBD1 (6 bases). This TCR came from a woman aged 18-29 years in good health. Material for sequencing was PBMCs. CDR3 nucleotide sequence: TGTGCCAGCAGTCCACGACAGGTGAACACCGGGGAGCTGTTTTTT. It codes for CASSPRQVNTGELFF.